Listed here are 28 T cell receptor beta chains from one sample, sequenced in a study of T cell responses to AZD1222 COVID-19 vaccine. Generated by immunoSEQ multiplex PCR, the TCRdb table keeps only in-frame clones and is missing some. The data contain some 140,000 clones, more than 75% of them singletons. The source material was peripheral blood, sampled on day 0 of AZD1222 vaccination. These receptors were collected from an adult in good health.

The V call is TRBV7-9, the J call TRBJ2-2; D perhaps matches TRBD1 (6 bases). Trimming removed 4 bases from V and 0 bases from J, with 9 bases in between. Germline values: CDR1 SEHNR, CDR2 FQNEAQ (reference sequence). This CDR3 is 15 amino acids long. The CDR3 loop is CASSSRTANTGELFF. CDR3 coding DNA: TGTGCCAGCAGCTCACGGACAGCGAACACCGGGGAGCTGTTTTTT.

V gene TRBV28 combines with J gene TRBJ1-1; D remains unclear. V was clipped by 10 bases and J by 7 bases, with 13 bases between them. Germline V gene lookup returns CDR1 MDHEN and CDR2 SYDVKM. The CDR3 has 11 amino acids. The CDR3 is CATWKGSEAFF. The CDR3 coding sequence is TGTGCCACCTGGAAGGGAAGTGAAGCTTTCTTT.

The chain has TRBV5-5 and TRBJ2-7, with 8 bases fitting TRBD1. V dropped 3 bases and J dropped 0; count of bases not matched to a gene: 5. This CDR3 has 15 residues. Germline V lookup: CDR1 SGHKS, CDR2 YYEKEE (reference sequence). CDR3 bases: TGTGCCAGCAGCTCTCAGGGGGCAGCCTCCTACGAGCAGTACTTC. It codes for CASSSQGAASYEQYF.

The chain is built from TRBV28 and TRBJ1-5, with D unclear. Germline-derived CDR1 and CDR2 are MDHEN and SYDVKM. Trimming removed 2 bases from V and 1 base from J, with 12 bases in between. The CDR3 extends over 16 amino acids. The CDR3 bases are TGTGCCAGCAGTTTAGGTAGTCAGGCCAGCAATCAGCCCCAGCATTTT. It codes for CASSLGSQASNQPQHF.

The V and J genes are TRBV19 and TRBJ1-5; 7 bases are a match to TRBD1. Unmatched junction bases numbered 8, after V lost 2 bases and J lost 1 base. The CDR3 has 17 amino acids. Per the germline V gene, CDR1 is LNHDA and CDR2 is SQIVND (reference sequence). Here the CDR3 reads CASSIRSAGGSNQPQHF. In DNA, the CDR3 is TGTGCCAGTAGTATACGTTCGGCAGGGGGAAGCAATCAGCCCCAGCATTTT.

As to this clone: A junction end diverges from the germline sequence, so it may reflect a read error. The rearrangement joins TRBV25-1 to TRBJ1-1, with a possible D match to TRBD1 (6 bases). This CDR3 is built from 15 residues. CDR1 MGHDK and CDR2 SYGVNS come from the germline V gene. CDR3 sequence (DNA): TGTGCCAGCAGTGAAAACATTAGGGGGAACGCTGAAGCTTTCTTT. It translates to CASSENIRGNAEAFF.

The CDR3 protein is CATGTFLRPNQPQHF. CDR3 nucleotides: TGTGCCACCGGTACTTTCTTGCGCCCCAATCAGCCCCAGCATTTT. This chain uses TRBV15 with TRBJ1-5; no clear D. The CDR3 covers 15 residues. Germline CDR1 LNHNV, CDR2 YYDKDF (reference sequence). The ends were cut back, 8 bases at V and 3 bases at J, with 17 bases in the middle.

The rearrangement joins TRBV28 to TRBJ1-2; TRBD1 agrees at 9 bases. This CDR3 region has 15 residues. Germline loops: CDR1 MDHEN, CDR2 SYDVKM. Trimming removed 6 bases from V and 4 bases from J; junction bases left unmatched: 9. CDR3 nucleotide sequence: TGTGCCAGCAGCGCCAAGGGACAGGGCGGCTATGGCTACACCTTC. Amino acid sequence: CASSAKGQGGYGYTF.

The chain recombines TRBV5-1 with TRBJ2-7; D may be TRBD1 (6 bases). Germline V gives CDR1 SGHRS, CDR2 YFSETQ. V lost 4 bases to trimming and J lost 5 bases, with 13 bases between them. The length of the CDR3 is 13 residues. The CDR3 here is CASSQVQGNEQYF. The CDR3 DNA follows: TGCGCCAGCAGCCAGGTACAGGGAAACGAGCAGTACTTC.

This CDR3 is CASSEAEVYGYTF. Here the CDR3 DNA reads TGTGCCAGCAGTGAAGCGGAGGTTTATGGCTACACCTTC. This rearrangement joins TRBV2 to TRBJ1-2; D not resolved. Trimming pared 0 bases from V and 5 bases from J, leaving 7 bases between. Germline values: CDR1 SNHLY, CDR2 FYNNEI. The CDR3 contains 13 residues.

The table lists this clone with a few counts. The chain recombines TRBV5-1 with TRBJ1-3; possibly TRBD1 for D (5 bases). The CDR3 contains 15 residues. The germline V gene has CDR1 SGHRS and CDR2 YFSETQ. Trimming removed 4 bases at V and 0 bases at J, with 11 bases between. The CDR3 DNA is TGCGCCAGCAGCCCAAGGAGGGGCTCTGGAAACACCATATATTTT. As protein: CASSPRRGSGNTIYF.

V is TRBV19 and J is TRBJ1-5, with 8 bases that match TRBD1. Trimming took 7 bases from V and 0 from J; bases not matched to a gene: 5. Germline V gene sequence: CDR1 LNHDA, CDR2 SQIVND (reference sequence). The CDR3 covers 15 residues. CDR3 sequence (DNA): TGTGCCAGTACCGACAGGGGTCCTAGCAATCAGCCCCAGCATTTT. It yields the protein CASTDRGPSNQPQHF.

The V and J genes are TRBV7-2 and TRBJ1-2; TRBD1 matches at 8 bases. The CDR3 totals 17 residues. Germline V gives CDR1 SGHTA, CDR2 FQGNSA. The V segment lost 2 bases and the J segment 7 bases; nucleotides outside the gene matches: 15. The CDR3 DNA reads as TGTGCCAGCAGCTTATTGGGACAGGTGTCGTTAATGGCTGGCTACACCTTC. Translating gives CASSLLGQVSLMAGYTF.

The chain joins TRBV5-5 to TRBJ2-1, with D perhaps being TRBD1 or TRBD2 (5 bases each). The germline V gene has CDR1 SGHKS and CDR2 YYEKEE (reference sequence). The V and J ends lost 0 bases and 0 bases respectively, with 10 bases between them. The CDR3 has 16 amino acids. The CDR3 region is CASSLGDGTSYNEQFF. DNA of the CDR3: TGTGCCAGCAGCTTGGGGGACGGGACCTCCTACAATGAGCAGTTCTTC. The complete variable domain, with remaining parts taken from reference TRBV5-5 and TRBJ2-1, reads DAGVTQSPTHLIKTRGQQVTLRCSPISGHKSVSWYQQVLGQGPQFIFQYYEKEERGRGNFPDRFSARQFPNYSSELNVNALLLGDSALYLCASSLGDGTSYNEQFFGPGTRLTVL.

This clone appeared a few times. The chain is built from TRBV30 and TRBJ1-5; 8 bases are shared with TRBD1. J lost 5 bases, V lost 4 bases, and 4 bases had no gene match. The CDR3 contains 13 residues. CDR1 GTSNPN and CDR2 SVGIG come from the germline V gene (reference sequence). The CDR3 loop reads CAWTDRADQPQHF. CDR3 nucleotides: TGTGCCTGGACGGACAGGGCGGATCAGCCCCAGCATTTT.

The chain carries TRBV24-1 and TRBJ2-5; D gene unclear. The germline V gene encodes CDR1 KGHDR and CDR2 SFDVKD. V was trimmed by 9 bases and J by 4 bases, leaving 8 bases between them. This CDR3 comprises 11 residues. Here the CDR3 DNA reads TGTGCCACCGGGTTATCAGAGACCCAGTACTTC. As protein: CATGLSETQYF.

This clone was recorded only once. The chain carries TRBV28 and TRBJ2-2; either TRBD1 or TRBD2 may fit D (5 bases each). CDR3 length: 15 residues. Trimming took 9 bases from V and 1 from J, leaving 15 bases between them. Germline lookup yields CDR1 MDHEN and CDR2 SYDVKM. Here the CDR3 reads CASWGSQGNTGELFF. CDR3 in DNA: TGTGCCAGTTGGGGGAGTCAGGGGAACACCGGGGAGCTGTTTTTT.

CDR3: CASSFGQGAAQPQHF. DNA for the CDR3: TGTGCCAGTAGTTTTGGACAGGGGGCTGCTCAGCCCCAGCATTTT. The chain employs TRBV19 and TRBJ1-5; 11 bases are a match to TRBD1. The V gene's germline CDR1 is LNHDA and CDR2 SQIVND (reference sequence). The junction had 6 bases not matched to a gene; V was cut back by 5 bases and J by 6 bases. This CDR3 is built from 15 residues.

This clone came up a few times. The rearrangement joins TRBV6-1 to TRBJ2-2; unclear D gene. There are 14 residues in the CDR3. The germline V and J ends were trimmed by 3 bases and 0 bases, with 5 bases remaining between them. Germline V gene lookup returns CDR1 MNHNS and CDR2 SASEGT. The CDR3 here is CASSDRPNTGELFF. The CDR3 DNA sequence: TGTGCCAGCAGTGACAGGCCGAACACCGGGGAGCTGTTTTTT.

J is TRBJ1-1 and V is TRBV19; D uncertain. Germline CDR1 is LNHDA and CDR2 is SQIVND (reference sequence). This CDR3 contains 14 residues. V lost 3 bases and J lost 4, with 12 bases in between. For the CDR3, the DNA is TGTGCCAGTAGTATCCGGGATCTAGGCACTGAAGCTTTCTTT. Encoded protein: CASSIRDLGTEAFF.

The chain links TRBV6-5 to TRBJ1-2; 8 positions agree with TRBD1. Unmatched junction bases numbered 8, after V lost 5 bases and J lost 3 bases. This CDR3 has 15 amino acids. CDR1 is MNHEY, CDR2 SVGAGI, per germline. The CDR3 DNA reads as TGTGCCAGCAGTCGGACAGGGCATGGTGACTATGGCTACACCTTC. It encodes CASSRTGHGDYGYTF.

The rearrangement joins TRBV27 to TRBJ2-6; D is unresolved. The CDR3 runs 13 residues. The V end was cut by 2 bases, the J end by 8 bases, with 7 bases between. CDR1 and CDR2 from the germline V gene are MNHEY and SMNVEV (reference sequence). This CDR3 reads CASSLGSTNVLTF. The CDR3, as DNA: TGTGCCAGCAGTTTAGGGTCAACCAACGTCCTGACTTTC.

The rearrangement joins TRBV5-1 to TRBJ1-2; 10 positions agree with TRBD1. CDR1 SGHRS and CDR2 YFSETQ come from the germline V gene. Losses at the gene ends were 0 bases for V and 7 bases for J; bases not matched to a gene: 6. This CDR3 has 15 residues. The CDR3 DNA reads TGCGCCAGCAGCTTGGGACAGGGGGCGCGGTCTGGCTACACCTTC. It encodes CASSLGQGARSGYTF.

This clone was recorded once. This chain connects TRBV11-2 to TRBJ1-2; TRBD1 aligns across 8 bases. Germline V gene lookup returns CDR1 SGHAT and CDR2 FQNNGV. The CDR3 runs to 17 residues. The junction had 15 bases not matched to a gene; V was cut back by 6 bases and J by 3 bases. In DNA form, the CDR3 reads TGTGCCAGCAGTCACTATCCCAAGACAGGGGAGTACTATGGCTACACCTTC. Protein: CASSHYPKTGEYYGYTF.

In its sample, this clone was seen once. The CDR3 region is CASSYLDREDNEQFF. The CDR3 coding sequence is TGTGCCAGCAGCTACCTCGACAGGGAAGACAATGAGCAGTTCTTC. The chain recombines TRBV4-2 with TRBJ2-1; 7 bases are a match to TRBD1. The CDR3 has 15 amino acids. The V gene end was trimmed by 5 bases and the J gene end by 5 bases; junction bases not matched to a gene: 9. Germline-derived CDR1 and CDR2 are LGHNA and YNFKEQ.

This clone was seen only once. The chain is built from TRBV5-5 and TRBJ2-1; the D gene is possibly TRBD1 (6 bases). This CDR3 is built from 15 residues. Germline CDR1 reads SGHKS; CDR2 reads YYEKEE (reference sequence). V was trimmed by 3 bases and J by 0 bases, leaving 10 bases between them. The CDR3 region has the DNA TGTGCCAGCAGCTATCAGGGGAGCTCCTACAATGAGCAGTTCTTC. Translating gives CASSYQGSSYNEQFF. Full variable domain (outside the CDR3, taken from reference TRBV5-5 and TRBJ2-1): DAGVTQSPTHLIKTRGQQVTLRCSPISGHKSVSWYQQVLGQGPQFIFQYYEKEERGRGNFPDRFSARQFPNYSSELNVNALLLGDSALYLCASSYQGSSYNEQFFGPGTRLTVL.

The CDR3 nucleotides are TGTGCCATCAGTGAGCCCGCGGGGATGAACACTGAAGCTTTCTTT. Protein sequence: CAISEPAGMNTEAFF. V and J are TRBV10-3 and TRBJ1-1; D ambiguous. Germline CDR1 and CDR2: ENHRY and SYGVKD. This CDR3 spans 15 amino acids. Trimming stripped 2 bases from V and 0 bases from J, with 10 bases between.

V is TRBV18 and J is TRBJ1-1, with a tentative D call TRBD1 (6 bases). This CDR3 is 14 amino acids long. V shed 3 bases and J shed 1 base, with 9 bases lying between them. Germline-derived CDR1 and CDR2 are KGHSH and LQKENI. The CDR3 coding sequence is TGTGCCAGCTCACCGGGGACAAAGAACACTGAAGCTTTCTTT. Its protein is CASSPGTKNTEAFF.